Following are 21 T cell receptor beta chains from one sample sequenced in a study of T cell responses to AZD1222 COVID-19 vaccine. Measured with immunoSEQ multiplex PCR; TCRdb has only the in-frame clones, and not every one. The sample has 110,000 to 150,000 clones, over 90% seen once. The sample consisted of peripheral blood, taken on day 0 of AZD1222 vaccination. The receptors originated from an adult in good health.

The V gene is TRBV19, the J gene TRBJ2-5; D gene ambiguous. Germline values: CDR1 LNHDA, CDR2 SQIVND (reference sequence). The CDR3 length is 13 residues. V lost 6 bases, J lost 5 bases, and 13 bases lay in between. CDR3 loop: CASSQGMWETQYF. The CDR3 DNA reads TGTGCCAGTAGCCAAGGGATGTGGGAGACCCAGTACTTC.

The genes are TRBV15 and TRBJ1-3; D is unclear. Trimming took off 1 base at V and 3 bases at J, with 10 bases between the two ends. CDR3 length: 15 amino acids. Germline CDR1 reads LNHNV; CDR2 reads YYDKDF (reference sequence). CDR3 sequence: CATSRGAASGNTIYF. In DNA form, the CDR3 reads TGTGCCACCAGCAGAGGCGCAGCAAGTGGAAACACCATATATTTT.

V is TRBV3-1 (or the pseudogene TRBV3-2) and J is TRBJ2-5, with TRBD1 matching over 8 bases. This CDR3 region has 15 residues. V lost 1 base, J lost 4 bases, and 5 bases stayed unmatched. Germline lookup yields CDR1 LGHDT and CDR2 YNNKEL (reference sequence). CDR3 residues: CASSQVPTGGETQYF. CDR3 bases: TGTGCCAGCAGCCAAGTACCCACAGGGGGAGAGACCCAGTACTTC.

V and J are TRBV7-9 and TRBJ1-1, with no clear D. Trimming stripped 6 bases from V and 1 base from J, with 9 bases between. The CDR3 spans 13 residues. Germline lookup yields CDR1 SEHNR and CDR2 FQNEAQ (reference sequence). The CDR3 DNA sequence: TGTGCCAGCAGAGGCGAGGGGAACACTGAAGCTTTCTTT. Translation: CASRGEGNTEAFF. Supplemented by reference TRBV7-9 and TRBJ1-1, the full variable domain reads DTGVSQNPRHKITKRGQNVTFRCDPISEHNRLYWYRQTLGQGPEFLTYFQNEAQLEKSRLLSDRFSAERPKGSFSTLEIQRTEQGDSAMYLCASRGEGNTEAFFGQGTRLTVV.

The V call is TRBV5-1, the J call TRBJ1-4; 9 nucleotides agree with TRBD1. The CDR3 has 14 amino acids. From germline, CDR1 is SGHRS and CDR2 YFSETQ. V lost 2 bases, J lost 7 bases, and 3 bases stayed unmatched. CDR3 sequence (DNA): TGCGCCAGCAGCTTCGGGACAGGGTTTGAAAAACTGTTTTTT. Its translation is CASSFGTGFEKLFF. The whole variable domain, remainder taken from reference TRBV5-1 and TRBJ1-4, is KAGVTQTPRYLIKTRGQQVTLSCSPISGHRSVSWYQQTPGQGLQFLFEYFSETQRNKGNFPGRFSGRQFSNSRSEMNVSTLELGDSALYLCASSFGTGFEKLFFGSGTQLSVL.

The chain links TRBV6-5 to TRBJ1-2; 8 bases line up with TRBD1. Germline V lookup: CDR1 MNHEY, CDR2 SVGAGI. CDR3 size: 16 residues. The trim removed 2 bases at V and 0 bases at J, leaving 5 bases unmatched. CDR3 coding DNA: TGTGCCAGCAGTTACCGCGGACAGGGACCTAACTATGGCTACACCTTC. Amino acids: CASSYRGQGPNYGYTF.

This sequence joins TRBV5-6 and TRBJ2-7; TRBD2 matches 11 bases. The CDR3 length is 15 residues. CDR1 and CDR2 from the germline V gene are SGHDT and YYEEEE. Trimming took 4 bases from V and 2 from J; bases not matched to a gene: 5. CDR3 residues: CASSASGRFPYEQYF. CDR3 DNA sequence: TGTGCCAGCAGCGCTAGCGGGAGGTTCCCCTACGAGCAGTACTTC.

The rearrangement uses TRBV28 and TRBJ2-7, with 11 bases lining up with TRBD2. V shed 1 base, J shed 1 base, and the junction held 3 bases outside the gene matches. The CDR3 has 16 amino acids. Germline V lookup: CDR1 MDHEN, CDR2 SYDVKM. The CDR3 is CASSLSASGRSYEQYF. The CDR3 DNA reads as TGTGCCAGCAGTTTATCAGCTAGCGGGAGGTCCTACGAGCAGTACTTC.

The chain is built from TRBV21-1 and TRBJ1-1; TRBD1 is taken as the D call from the table, unchecked against the DNA. TRBV21-1 is shown as a pseudogene. This CDR3 is 16 amino acids long. The CDR3 sequence is CASSKGAGGSGTEAFF. The DNA for the CDR3 is TGTGCCAGCAGCAAAGGGGCAGGGGGTAGCGGCACTGAAGCTTTCTTT.

V gene TRBV19 combines with J gene TRBJ1-4; D unresolved. The germline CDR1 and CDR2 sequences are LNHDA and SQIVND (reference sequence). Trimming pared 6 bases from V and 6 bases from J, leaving 11 bases between. This CDR3 is 13 amino acids long. The CDR3 sequence: CASRGRSDEKLFF. The CDR3 bases are TGTGCCAGTAGAGGCCGTTCGGATGAAAAACTGTTTTTT. The whole variable domain, remainder taken from reference TRBV19 and TRBJ1-4, is DGGITQSPKYLFRKEGQNVTLSCEQNLNHDAMYWYRQDPGQGLRLIYYSQIVNDFQKGDIAEGYSVSREKKESFPLTVTSAQKNPTAFYLCASRGRSDEKLFFGSGTQLSVL.

This clone was observed once. The rearrangement joins TRBV19 to TRBJ2-3; 8 nucleotides match TRBD2. Germline V gives CDR1 LNHDA, CDR2 SQIVND (reference sequence). The CDR3 length is 15 residues. With 1 base clipped from V and 7 bases from J, the junction kept 7 bases outside the gene matches. CDR3 bases: TGTGCCAGTAGTATAGGTCCTAGCGGGCGGTATACGCAGTATTTT. The encoded protein is CASSIGPSGRYTQYF.

This rearrangement joins TRBV27 to TRBJ2-1, with TRBD1 matching over 9 bases. The CDR3 spans 14 residues. The germline V gene encodes CDR1 MNHEY and CDR2 SMNVEV (reference sequence). The J segment lost 9 bases and the V segment lost 1 base, leaving 4 bases of the junction unmatched. The CDR3 spells CASSLYGTGSEQFF. The CDR3 DNA sequence: TGTGCCAGCAGTTTATACGGGACAGGGAGTGAGCAGTTCTTC.

This clone was seen a single time. This chain links TRBV5-6 with TRBJ2-3; TRBD2 aligns across 8 bases. Germline assignment: CDR1 SGHDT and CDR2 YYEEEE. After removal of 1 base from V and 0 bases from J, the junction contained 4 bases not matched to a gene. The CDR3 consists of 16 residues. CDR3 protein: CASSLTSGGSTDTQYF. The CDR3 DNA reads TGTGCCAGCAGCTTGACTAGCGGAGGTAGCACAGATACGCAGTATTTT.

The chain links TRBV11-2 to TRBJ1-4; D is undetermined. CDR3 length equals 15 residues. Germline V lookup: CDR1 SGHAT, CDR2 FQNNGV. Trimming left V 2 bases short and J 2 bases short, with 9 bases between. Written as DNA, the CDR3 is TGTGCCAGCAGCTTAATTCGAGCGACTAATGAAAAACTGTTTTTT. Translated: CASSLIRATNEKLFF.

This chain uses TRBV5-6 with TRBJ2-7, with D possibly TRBD2 on 5 matching bases. The CDR3 is made up of 15 amino acids. The germline gives CDR1 SGHDT, CDR2 YYEEEE. Trimming removed 5 bases at V and 4 bases at J, with 19 bases between. The CDR3 DNA reads TGTGCCAGCAGTTCTGACTCCAGACTAAAATACGAGCAGTACTTC. Translated, it gives CASSSDSRLKYEQYF.

This clone was recorded once. CDR3 residues: CASSPTDGETQYF. In DNA form, the CDR3 reads TGTGCCAGCTCCCCGACAGACGGGGAGACCCAGTACTTC. The chain employs TRBV18 and TRBJ2-5; TRBD1 might be the D (5 bases). Trimming took off 6 bases at V and 5 bases at J, with 13 bases between the two ends. CDR1 and CDR2 from the germline V gene are KGHSH and LQKENI. The CDR3 runs to 13 residues.

This clone was observed a single time. The J gene is TRBJ1-1, the V gene TRBV6-1, with 8 bases lining up with TRBD1. The length of the CDR3 is 16 residues. Unmatched junction bases numbered 5, after V lost 1 base and J lost 1 base. Germline-derived CDR1 and CDR2 are MNHNS and SASEGT. The CDR3 protein is CASSEDDRGENTEAFF. In nucleotides, the CDR3 is TGTGCCAGCAGTGAAGACGACAGGGGAGAGAACACTGAAGCTTTCTTT.

The chain combines TRBV11-3 with TRBJ1-1; D unclear. The CDR3 extends over 13 amino acids. Germline V CDR1 and CDR2: SGHNT, YENEEA. The V gene lost 1 base and the J gene lost 3 bases, with 6 bases spanning the gap. CDR3 loop: CASSLGPDTEAFF. The CDR3 bases are TGTGCCAGCAGCTTAGGACCCGACACTGAAGCTTTCTTT.

The chain couples TRBV5-4 to TRBJ2-4; D uncertain. This CDR3 spans 13 amino acids. The V gene lost 4 bases and the J gene lost 10 bases, with 15 bases spanning the gap. The germline gives CDR1 SGHNT, CDR2 YYREEE (reference sequence). CDR3 nucleotides: TGTGCCAGCAGCAATGATGCAGTACGAATTCAGTACTTC. It specifies CASSNDAVRIQYF.

The chain links TRBV10-3 to TRBJ2-7; TRBD1 or TRBD2 may be the D gene (6 bases each). The CDR3 has 15 amino acids. V was clipped by 0 bases and J by 2 bases, with 11 bases between them. From germline, CDR1 is ENHRY and CDR2 SYGVKD. CDR3 nucleotides: TGTGCCATCAGTGAGTCAGGGGGGTGGACCTACGAGCAGTACTTC. It encodes CAISESGGWTYEQYF.

The chain combines TRBV28 with TRBJ1-5; D is possibly TRBD1 (5 bases). Per the germline V gene, CDR1 is MDHEN and CDR2 is SYDVKM. CDR3 size: 12 residues. Trimming took 8 bases from V and 3 from J, leaving 8 bases between them. The CDR3 DNA reads TGTGCCAGCGGGGGGGTCAATCAGCCCCAGCATTTT. This encodes CASGGVNQPQHF.